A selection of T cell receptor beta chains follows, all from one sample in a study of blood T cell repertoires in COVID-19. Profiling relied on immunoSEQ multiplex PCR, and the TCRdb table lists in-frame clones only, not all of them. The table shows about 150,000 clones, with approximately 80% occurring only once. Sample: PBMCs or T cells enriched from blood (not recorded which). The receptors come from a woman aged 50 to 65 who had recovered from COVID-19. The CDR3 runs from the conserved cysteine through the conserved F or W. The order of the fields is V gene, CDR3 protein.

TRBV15,CATSRDWGQGGQNTIYF
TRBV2,CASSEAPSYEQYF
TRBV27,CASSPYRDSGELFF
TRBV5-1,CASSKTSGNYEQYF
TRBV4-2,CASSQELPGYGYTF
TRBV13,CASSLVRDEQFF
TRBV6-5,CASSYSTTGGPNGYTF
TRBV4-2,CASSQSDSYGYTF
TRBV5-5,CASSSGQIYNSPLHF
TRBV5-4,CASSLTERGYNEQFF
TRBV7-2,CASSATGGPSPQHF
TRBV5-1,CASSLGGRERAFF
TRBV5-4,CASSPSNRGPEYGYTF
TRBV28,CASDTGTGYTDTQYF
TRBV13,CASSLEVGPGRNEQFF
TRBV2,CASRGDQRGETQYF
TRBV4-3,CASSQRQGAGGYTF
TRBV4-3,CASSQVTNTEAFF
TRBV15,CATSDRDSAYEQYF
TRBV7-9,CASSLVVGVATNEKLFF
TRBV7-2,CAGRQGPYNSPLHF
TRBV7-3,CASSPGLAGTHTGELFF
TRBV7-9,CASSPDRGGSPLHF
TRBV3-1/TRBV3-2,CASSQGGYGYTF
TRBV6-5,CASSTTGVTGELFF
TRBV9,CASSVRQAANTGELFF
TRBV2,CASSFGQGIEAFF
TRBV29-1,CSVAWTLNTEAFF
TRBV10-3,CAIRPGGGFGNTIYF
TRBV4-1,CASSHLTGTSGRLGANVLTF
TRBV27,CASSFYPSLAGLTDTQYF
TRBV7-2,CASSYRTVTEAFF
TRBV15,CATSRDLGLRGYGYTF
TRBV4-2,CASSPNWAGAGNTIYF
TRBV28,CASSFSSVGRNSPLHF
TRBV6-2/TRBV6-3,CASSSTDYGYTF
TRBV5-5,CASRPGLAGGSSYNEQFF
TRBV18,CASSPLDRDTIYF
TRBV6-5,CASRPSGGDGYEQYF
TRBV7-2,CASSLEGLAGYSYNEQFF
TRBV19,CASSYSGQANNQPQHF
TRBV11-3,CASSLDPSLGNTDTQYF
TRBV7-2,CASSALRNQPQHF
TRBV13,CASSSLILAGEENTEAFF
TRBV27,CASSFGYEQYF
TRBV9,CASSLTANTEAFF
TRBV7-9,CASSTGTSRPKLSYNEQFF
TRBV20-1,CSASPQAGRGYTF
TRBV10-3,CAISDPTSGRARDTQYF
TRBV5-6,CASSLVPLRFTGELFF